Following are 20 T cell receptor beta chains from one sample sequenced in a study of CD8+ T cells in alopecia areata (dated by TCRdb to 2017 to 2018). The library was prepared using the immunoSEQ multiplex PCR assay. For TCR sequencing, RNA was extracted from every sample and reverse transcribed into cDNA to serve as template. TCRdb limited this immuneACCESS table to in-frame rearrangements with V and J called. A share of clones is missing; checked studies link under half to unresolved V genes, and the rest is unexplained. The sample includes about 110,000 clones, with roughly 55% observed a single time. In total, the top ten clones hold 20% to 25% of the sample. Sequenced input: NKG2D-low CD8+ T cells sorted from blood. The cell subset or site tag for this specimen amounts to: sorted CD8+ NKG2D-low blood T cells. The receptors originated from a human donor with alopecia areata.

This clone is a singleton in its sample. In the same sample, other DNA sequences code for this CDR3. The chain has TRBV2 and TRBJ1-5; TRBD1 matches 7 bases. The germline V gene encodes CDR1 SNHLY and CDR2 FYNNEI. Trimming cost V 5 bases and J 4 bases; bases outside gene matches: 5. The CDR3 has 14 residues. The CDR3 spells CASSLARGNQPQHF. CDR3 DNA sequence: TGTGCCAGCAGTCTTGCCAGGGGGAATCAGCCCCAGCATTTT.

This chain connects TRBV28 to TRBJ2-7; D not resolved. The germline CDR1 and CDR2 sequences are MDHEN and SYDVKM. There are 11 residues in the CDR3. V dropped 3 bases and J dropped 6 bases, with 6 bases sitting between them. CDR3: CASSFSGEQYF. Here the CDR3 DNA reads TGTGCCAGCAGTTTTTCTGGCGAGCAGTACTTC.

The chain employs TRBV2 and TRBJ1-2, with no clear D. CDR1 is SNHLY and CDR2 is FYNNEI in the germline V gene. Trimming shortened V by 6 bases and J by 0 bases, and 11 bases separated the two germline ends. The CDR3 spans 14 residues. CDR3 sequence (DNA): TGTGCCAGCAGGAAGCCGGATACTAACTATGGCTACACCTTC. Translated: CASRKPDTNYGYTF.

This clone came up a few times. This chain connects TRBV5-1 to TRBJ1-1, with a tentative D call TRBD1 (6 bases). With 4 bases removed from V and 1 base from J, the gap between germline ends came to 17 bases. CDR1 and CDR2 (germline): SGHRS, YFSETQ. This CDR3 is built from 16 residues. The CDR3 sequence is CASSRQSRDKNTEAFF. The DNA for the CDR3 is TGCGCCAGCAGCCGGCAGTCCCGGGACAAGAACACTGAAGCTTTCTTT.

This chain connects TRBV13 to TRBJ2-3, with 9 bases aligning to TRBD2. The CDR3 contains 14 residues. Germline trimming cut 1 base from V and 5 bases from J; bases unmatched to any gene: 1. Looked up from germline, CDR1 is PRHDT and CDR2 is FYEKMQ (reference sequence). The CDR3 sequence: CASSLVREGDTQYF. The CDR3 DNA is TGTGCCAGCAGCTTAGTGCGGGAGGGAGATACGCAGTATTTT.

This clone appeared a single time. The chain combines TRBV28 with TRBJ2-6; 15 positions match TRBD2. V lost 5 bases, J lost 4 bases, and 12 bases stayed unmatched. Germline CDR1 and CDR2: MDHEN and SYDVKM. This CDR3 has 20 amino acids. The CDR3 region is CASSLTSGLAGGLGANVLTF. For the CDR3, the DNA is TGTGCCAGCAGTCTTACCTCGGGACTAGCGGGAGGTCTGGGGGCCAACGTCCTGACTTTC. Full variable domain (missing parts from reference TRBV28 and TRBJ2-6): DVKVTQSSRYLVKRTGEKVFLECVQDMDHENMFWYRQDPGLGLRLIYFSYDVKMKEKGDIPEGYSVSREKKERFSLILESASTNQTSMYLCASSLTSGLAGGLGANVLTFGAGSRLTVL.

V is TRBV28 and J is TRBJ1-1; D is uncertain. Between the trimmed V and J ends, which lost 10 bases and 1 base, there was a span of 10 bases. The CDR3 totals 12 residues. In germline, CDR1 is MDHEN, CDR2 SYDVKM. CDR3 protein: CATFGWNTEAFF. The CDR3 DNA is TGTGCCACTTTCGGATGGAACACTGAAGCTTTCTTT. The full variable domain, its missing parts supplied by reference TRBV28 and TRBJ1-1, is DVKVTQSSRYLVKRTGEKVFLECVQDMDHENMFWYRQDPGLGLRLIYFSYDVKMKEKGDIPEGYSVSREKKERFSLILESASTNQTSMYLCATFGWNTEAFFGQGTRLTVV.

The chain employs TRBV9 and TRBJ2-1; D might be TRBD1 or TRBD2, each matching 5 bases. Germline V CDR1 and CDR2: SGDLS, YYNGEE. Trimming stripped 4 bases from V and 9 bases from J, with 17 bases between. This CDR3 is built from 14 residues. CDR3 in amino acids: CASSPKGPTIEQFF. The CDR3 DNA sequence: TGTGCCAGCAGCCCGAAGGGACCCACCATTGAGCAGTTCTTC.

The chain links TRBV27 to TRBJ2-1, with D tentatively TRBD2 (5 bases). The V gene's germline CDR1 is MNHEY and CDR2 SMNVEV (reference sequence). There are 14 residues in the CDR3. V lost 7 bases and J 4 bases, leaving 14 bases between the germline ends. The CDR3 DNA reads TGTGCCAGCAAACTAGAACCAGGTTACAATGAGCAGTTCTTC. Its protein product is CASKLEPGYNEQFF.

This clone was seen more than once but under ten times. This chain connects TRBV4-1 to TRBJ1-1; 8 nucleotides line up with TRBD1. This CDR3 is built from 13 residues. V trimming: 0 bases; J trimming: 8 bases; junction bases outside the gene matches: 2. Per the germline V gene, CDR1 is MGHRA and CDR2 is YSYEKL. The CDR3 spells CASSQETGAEAFF. The CDR3 nucleotides are TGCGCCAGCAGCCAAGAGACAGGGGCGGAAGCTTTCTTT.

The rearrangement joins TRBV23-1 to TRBJ1-2; a possible D gene is TRBD1 (5 bases). Being an ORF, TRBV23-1 has a function that is uncertain. Between the trimmed V and J ends, which lost 0 bases and 0 bases, there was a span of 11 bases. There are 16 residues in the CDR3. CDR3 nucleotides: TGCGCCAGCAGTCAATCGAAGGCAGGGTCTAACTATGGCTACACCTTC. Its translation: CASSQSKAGSNYGYTF.

The chain combines TRBV7-9 with TRBJ2-3; D call uncertain. In germline, CDR1 is SEHNR, CDR2 FQNEAQ (reference sequence). Trimming cost V 5 bases and J 6 bases, with 12 bases left between them. The CDR3 runs 13 residues. CDR3 sequence: CASSPLAGDTQYF. CDR3 DNA: TGTGCCAGCAGCCCCCTCGCCGGGGATACGCAGTATTTT.

This clone was seen only once. The chain carries TRBV5-1 and TRBJ2-7, with a tentative D call TRBD2 (5 bases). The CDR3 has 16 residues. CDR1 and CDR2 (germline): SGHRS, YFSETQ. Trimming removed 0 bases at V and 2 bases at J, with 15 bases between. The CDR3, as DNA: TGCGCCAGCAGCTTGGAGTCCCGTGGGAGTACCTACGAGCAGTACTTC. Amino acids: CASSLESRGSTYEQYF.

The chain has TRBV6-6 and TRBJ1-1; D gene ambiguous. Germline V gene data show CDR1 as MNHNY and CDR2 as SVGAGI (reference sequence). Trimming took 5 bases from V and 7 from J, leaving 8 bases between them. The length of the CDR3 is 11 residues. Here the CDR3 DNA reads TGTGCCAGCAGTCCTTGGGATGAAGCTTTCTTT. Amino acids: CASSPWDEAFF.

A few counts support this clone. The chain has TRBV7-9 and TRBJ1-2, with D possibly TRBD1 on 5 matching bases. Between the trimmed V and J ends, which lost 2 bases and 3 bases, there was a span of 13 bases. This CDR3 is built from 15 residues. Germline values: CDR1 SEHNR, CDR2 FQNEAQ (reference sequence). The CDR3 DNA follows: TGTGCCAGCAGCTTAAGACGGGGGACTGACTATGGCTACACCTTC. It codes for CASSLRRGTDYGYTF.

About this clone itself: The sample contains more than one DNA sequence encoding this CDR3. The rearrangement joins TRBV6-6 to TRBJ1-5; D gene unclear. V was pared by 3 bases and J by 0 bases, with 3 bases between. Looked up from germline, CDR1 is MNHNY and CDR2 is SVGAGI (reference sequence). The CDR3 is 13 amino acids. The CDR3 DNA follows: TGTGCCAGCAGTTATTATAGCAATCAGCCCCAGCATTTT. As protein: CASSYYSNQPQHF.

The CDR3 DNA reads TGCAGCGTTGTTTGGGGTATAGGCTACGAGCAGTACTTC. Encoded protein: CSVVWGIGYEQYF. V and J are TRBV29-1 and TRBJ2-7; D not resolved. The V end lost 4 bases, the J end lost 3 bases, and 13 bases lay between the germline ends. Germline V CDR1 and CDR2: SQVTM, ANQGSEA. This CDR3 has 13 residues.

V is TRBV28 and J is TRBJ2-5; TRBD2 might be the D (7 bases). From germline, CDR1 is MDHEN and CDR2 SYDVKM. The V gene lost 5 bases and the J gene lost 2 bases, with 15 bases spanning the gap. The CDR3 runs 15 residues. For the CDR3, the DNA is TGTGCCAGCAGTCCGAGGGGGGGGCTTCAAGAGACCCAGTACTTC. Encoded protein: CASSPRGGLQETQYF. Looking up the rest from reference TRBV28 and TRBJ2-5 gives the full variable domain: DVKVTQSSRYLVKRTGEKVFLECVQDMDHENMFWYRQDPGLGLRLIYFSYDVKMKEKGDIPEGYSVSREKKERFSLILESASTNQTSMYLCASSPRGGLQETQYFGPGTRLLVL.

This clone was seen only once. The V gene is TRBV6-1, the J gene TRBJ2-1, with 8 bases fitting TRBD2. Germline loops: CDR1 MNHNS, CDR2 SASEGT. J was trimmed by 6 bases and V by 1 base; bases with no gene match: 8. CDR3 length equals 16 residues. This CDR3 is CASSEDPAGESNEQFF. DNA for the CDR3: TGTGCCAGCAGTGAAGATCCAGCGGGAGAGAGCAATGAGCAGTTCTTC.

This clone was counted between two and nine times. The chain uses TRBV5-6 and TRBJ1-2; D is unclear. Germline CDR1 is SGHDT and CDR2 is YYEEEE. V lost 0 bases and J 6 bases, leaving 6 bases between the germline ends. The CDR3 runs 12 residues. As DNA, the CDR3 is TGTGCCAGCAGCTTGGAGAAGGATGGCTACACCTTC. Translating gives CASSLEKDGYTF.